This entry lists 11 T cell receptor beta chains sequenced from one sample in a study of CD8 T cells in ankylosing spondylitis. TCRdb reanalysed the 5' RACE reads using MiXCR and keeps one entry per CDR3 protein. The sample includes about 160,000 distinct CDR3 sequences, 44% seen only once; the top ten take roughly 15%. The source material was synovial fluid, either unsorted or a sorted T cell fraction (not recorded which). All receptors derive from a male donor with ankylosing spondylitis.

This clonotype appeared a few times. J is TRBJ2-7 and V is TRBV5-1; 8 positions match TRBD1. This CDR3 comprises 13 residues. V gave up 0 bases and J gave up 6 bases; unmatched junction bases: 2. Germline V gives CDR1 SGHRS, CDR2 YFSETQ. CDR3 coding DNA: TGCGCCAGCAGCTTGGAGGACAGGGTCGAGCAGTACTTC. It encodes CASSLEDRVEQYF.

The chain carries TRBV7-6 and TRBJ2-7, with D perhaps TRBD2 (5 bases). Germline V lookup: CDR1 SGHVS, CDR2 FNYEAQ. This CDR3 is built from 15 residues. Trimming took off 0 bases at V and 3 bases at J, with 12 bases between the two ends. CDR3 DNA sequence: TGTGCCAGCAGCTTAGCCCGGACTGGGGACTACGAGCAGTACTTC. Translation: CASSLARTGDYEQYF.

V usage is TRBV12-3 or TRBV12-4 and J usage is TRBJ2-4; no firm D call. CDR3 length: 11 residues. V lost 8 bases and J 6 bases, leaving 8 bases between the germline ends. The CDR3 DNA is TGTGCCAGCGGCTGGGGAAACATTCAGTACTTC. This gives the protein CASGWGNIQYF.

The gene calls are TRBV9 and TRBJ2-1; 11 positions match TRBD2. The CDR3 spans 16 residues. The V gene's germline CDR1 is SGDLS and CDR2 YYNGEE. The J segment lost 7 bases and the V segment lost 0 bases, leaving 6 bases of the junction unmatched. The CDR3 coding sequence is TGTGCCAGCAGCGTAGAACTAGCGGGAGTAAGGAATGAGCAGTTCTTC. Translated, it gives CASSVELAGVRNEQFF.

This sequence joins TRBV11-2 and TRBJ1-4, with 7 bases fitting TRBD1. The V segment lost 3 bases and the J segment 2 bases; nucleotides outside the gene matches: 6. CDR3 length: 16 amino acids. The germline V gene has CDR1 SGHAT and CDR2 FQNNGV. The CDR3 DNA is TGTGCCAGCAGCTTCCCGAAACAGGGGACTAATGAAAAACTGTTTTTT. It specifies CASSFPKQGTNEKLFF.

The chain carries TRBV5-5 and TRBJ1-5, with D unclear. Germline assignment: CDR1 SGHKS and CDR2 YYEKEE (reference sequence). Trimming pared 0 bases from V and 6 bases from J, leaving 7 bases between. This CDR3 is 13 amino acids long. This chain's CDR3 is CASSLAGIQPQHF. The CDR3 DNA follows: TGTGCCAGCAGCTTGGCCGGAATTCAGCCCCAGCATTTT.

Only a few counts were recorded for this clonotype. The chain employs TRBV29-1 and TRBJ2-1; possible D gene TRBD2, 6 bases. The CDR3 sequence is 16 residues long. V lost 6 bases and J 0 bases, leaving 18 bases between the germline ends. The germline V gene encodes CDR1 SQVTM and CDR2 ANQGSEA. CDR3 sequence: CSVAYSPTSSYNEQFF. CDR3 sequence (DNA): TGCAGCGTCGCCTATAGCCCGACTAGCTCCTACAATGAGCAGTTCTTC.

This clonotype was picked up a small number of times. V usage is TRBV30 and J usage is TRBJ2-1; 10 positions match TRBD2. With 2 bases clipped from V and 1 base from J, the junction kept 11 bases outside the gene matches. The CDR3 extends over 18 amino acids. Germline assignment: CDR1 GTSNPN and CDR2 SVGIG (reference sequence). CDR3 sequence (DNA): TGTGCCTGGAGTTCGGTTAGCGGGGGGCTTCTATCCTACAATGAGCAGTTCTTC. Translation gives CAWSSVSGGLLSYNEQFF.

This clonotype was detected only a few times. CDR3 nucleotide sequence: TGCGCCAGCAGCTCTCTGACAGGGATAAGAGATACGCAGTATTTT. This codes for CASSSLTGIRDTQYF. The rearrangement joins TRBV5-1 to TRBJ2-3; 7 nucleotides line up with TRBD1. The CDR3 contains 15 residues. Losses at the gene ends were 3 bases for V and 5 bases for J; bases not matched to a gene: 9. In germline, CDR1 is SGHRS, CDR2 YFSETQ.

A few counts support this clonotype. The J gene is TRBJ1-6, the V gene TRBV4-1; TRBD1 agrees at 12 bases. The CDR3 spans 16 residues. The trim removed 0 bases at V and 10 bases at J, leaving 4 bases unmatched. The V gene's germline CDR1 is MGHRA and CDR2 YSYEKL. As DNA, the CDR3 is TGCGCCAGCAGCCAAGAGGGGGGGACAGGGGGCTCACCCCTCCACTTT. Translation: CASSQEGGTGGSPLHF.

The CDR3, as DNA: TGTGCCAGCAGCGGAGCAACAGGAGATACGCAGTATTTT. It codes for CASSGATGDTQYF. The chain employs TRBV9 and TRBJ2-3; possible D gene TRBD1, 5 bases. Germline-derived CDR1 and CDR2 are SGDLS and YYNGEE. Trimming stripped 3 bases from V and 5 bases from J, with 10 bases between. The CDR3 totals 13 residues.